The rows below give T cell receptor beta chains drawn from one sample of a study of T cell responses to AZD1222 COVID-19 vaccine. Generated by immunoSEQ multiplex PCR, the TCRdb table keeps only in-frame clones and is missing some. The sample records over 45,000 clones, 85% to 90% being singletons. The material sequenced was peripheral blood, taken on day 0 of MenACWY control vaccination. The receptors originated from an adult in good health. Both conserved end residues are part of each CDR3. D genes are given only for firm matches. The listing skips clone size in some rows; elsewhere it reads once, few, many or a size class.

clone_size	j_call	v_call	d_call	cdr3_aa	cdr3_nt
once	TRBJ1-1	TRBV28	-	CASSSAGPKGNTEAFF	TGTGCCAGCAGCTCAGCGGGCCCCAAAGGAAACACTGAAGCTTTCTTT
few	TRBJ1-6	TRBV7-8	TRBD1	CASSNRGGDNSPLHF	TGTGCCAGCAGCAATCGAGGGGGCGATAATTCACCCCTCCACTTT
-	TRBJ2-4	TRBV5-1	-	CASSFSGGPKNIQYF	TGCGCCAGCAGCTTTAGTGGGGGGCCCAAAAACATTCAGTACTTC
-	TRBJ2-7	TRBV5-1	-	CASSLAFDEQYF	TGCGCCAGCAGCTTGGCTTTCGACGAGCAGTACTTC
-	TRBJ2-1	TRBV7-8	-	CASSLGLDNEQFF	TGTGCCAGCAGCTTGGGACTGGACAATGAGCAGTTCTTC
-	TRBJ1-5	TRBV20-1	-	CSASFSDNQPQHF	TGCAGTGCTAGTTTCAGCGACAATCAGCCCCAGCATTTT
-	TRBJ2-7	TRBV28	-	CASRGRLSSYEQYF	TGTGCCAGCAGGGGCCGACTGAGCTCCTACGAGCAGTACTTC
-	TRBJ1-2	TRBV4-3	-	CASSPSNSYYGYTF	TGCGCCAGCAGCCCATCGAACTCTTACTATGGCTACACCTTC
-	TRBJ2-6	TRBV4-3	-	CASSQEWASGANVLTF	TGCGCCAGCAGCCAAGAATGGGCCTCTGGGGCCAACGTCCTGACTTTC
-	TRBJ2-7	TRBV30	TRBD1	CAWGTGGEDEQYF	TGTGCCTGGGGGACAGGGGGCGAAGACGAGCAGTACTTC
few	TRBJ2-7	TRBV28	-	CASSFASPSGYEQYF	TGTGCCAGCAGTTTCGCCAGCCCCTCGGGCTACGAGCAGTACTTC
-	TRBJ2-5	TRBV7-2	-	CASSLLIAGQETQYF	TGTGCCAGCAGCCTCTTAATAGCCGGACAAGAGACCCAGTACTTC
few	TRBJ2-7	TRBV5-5	-	CASSPIRSSYEQYF	TGTGCCAGCAGCCCAATACGGAGCTCCTACGAGCAGTACTTC
-	TRBJ2-2	TRBV5-8	-	CASSLVGGLVDTGELFF	TGTGCCAGCAGCTTGGTTGGGGGGCTCGTTGACACCGGGGAGCTGTTTTTT
-	TRBJ2-3	TRBV9	-	CASTPRLGTDTQYF	TGTGCCAGCACCCCGCGACTAGGCACAGATACGCAGTATTTT
-	TRBJ2-1	TRBV29-1	TRBD2	CSVTKYGTSEYNEQFF	TGCAGCGTTACCAAATACGGGACTAGCGAGTACAATGAGCAGTTCTTC
-	TRBJ1-2	TRBV7-9	TRBD1	CASSPTTGTGADGYTF	TGTGCCAGCAGCCCGACAACCGGGACAGGGGCAGACGGCTACACCTTC
-	TRBJ2-7	TRBV19	TRBD2	CASSRVLAGENEQYF	TGTGCCAGTAGTAGGGTCTTAGCGGGGGAGAACGAGCAGTACTTC
-	TRBJ1-1	TRBV28	-	CASSLKGVMNTEAFF	TGTGCCAGCAGTTTAAAAGGGGTGATGAACACTGAAGCTTTCTTT
-	TRBJ2-2	TRBV19	TRBD1	CASNQKGSGQGNFGELFF	TGTGCCAGTAACCAGAAGGGGTCCGGACAGGGAAATTTCGGGGAGCTGTTTTTT
-	TRBJ2-3	TRBV7-8	-	CASSPGGDTQYF	TGTGCCAGCAGCCCCGGTGGAGATACGCAGTATTTT